The 30 T cell receptor beta chains reported below all come from one sample, sequenced in a study of glioma-infiltrating T cells. TCR alpha and beta CDR3 regions were amplified from RNA using iRepertoire nested multiplex PCR. TCRdb re-called the multiplex PCR reads through MiXCR, storing one row per CDR3 protein. The profile shows 100,000 to 150,000 distinct CDR3 sequences, roughly 25% of them singletons. Sequencing was performed on glioma tissue, nonneoplastic brain tissue, or PBMCs (not recorded which). These receptors originate from a human donor with low-grade glioma or glioblastoma, undergoing nonglioma brain surgery, or in good health (not recorded which).

This clonotype was observed many times. The V call is TRBV20-1, the J call TRBJ2-2; D is possibly TRBD1 (6 bases). V shed 3 bases and J shed 6 bases, with 11 bases lying between them. The CDR3 is made up of 13 amino acids. In germline, CDR1 is DFQATT, CDR2 SNEGSKA (reference sequence). The CDR3 bases are TGCAGTGCTAGTGCGACAGGCGCCGGGGAGCTGTTTTTT. Protein: CSASATGAGELFF.

This clonotype was found many times. The rearrangement uses TRBV6-1 and TRBJ2-5; D assignment may be TRBD1 or TRBD2 (5 bases each). Germline loops: CDR1 MNHNS, CDR2 SASEGT. This CDR3 spans 13 amino acids. Between the trimmed V and J ends, which lost 11 bases and 1 base, there was a span of 14 bases. In DNA form, the CDR3 reads TGTGCCGGGGGACGACAGATCCAAGAGACCCAGTACTTC. Amino acids: CAGGRQIQETQYF.

This clonotype has at least ten counts. The V gene is TRBV2, the J gene TRBJ1-2; 7 bases are shared with TRBD1. The CDR3 contains 12 residues. Trimming took 5 bases from V and 4 from J; bases not matched to a gene: 1. Germline V gene data show CDR1 as SNHLY and CDR2 as FYNNEI. The CDR3 is CASSRDSYGYTF. CDR3 nucleotide sequence: TGTGCCAGCAGTCGGGACAGCTATGGCTACACCTTC.

This clonotype was observed many times. The chain combines TRBV7-2 with TRBJ2-7; D gene ambiguous. V dropped 6 bases and J dropped 2 bases, with 11 bases sitting between them. CDR1 and CDR2 from the germline V gene are SGHTA and FQGNSA. The CDR3 loop spans 13 amino acids. CDR3 amino acids: CASRPTATYEQYF. The CDR3 coding sequence is TGTGCCAGCAGACCGACCGCGACCTACGAGCAGTACTTC.

This clonotype was found many times. The chain uses TRBV4-1 and TRBJ1-2, with D possibly TRBD1 on 5 matching bases. This CDR3 region has 14 residues. V was pared by 2 bases and J by 3 bases, with 10 bases between. CDR1 and CDR2 (germline): MGHRA, YSYEKL. In DNA form, the CDR3 reads TGCGCCAGCAGCCAACAGGGAAGGGACTATGGCTACACCTTC. Translating it yields CASSQQGRDYGYTF.

The chain joins TRBV11-2 to TRBJ2-3; D perhaps matches TRBD1 (5 bases). Germline values: CDR1 SGHAT, CDR2 FQNNGV. Trimming took 0 bases from V and 0 from J, leaving 7 bases between them. This CDR3 is 15 amino acids long. CDR3 DNA sequence: TGTGCCAGCAGCTTAGAAGACAGAAGCACAGATACGCAGTATTTT. This sequence encodes CASSLEDRSTDTQYF.

The chain joins TRBV5-1 to TRBJ2-1; 9 nucleotides align to TRBD2. From germline, CDR1 is SGHRS and CDR2 YFSETQ. The junction had 11 bases not matched to a gene; V was cut back by 7 bases and J by 9 bases. This CDR3 spans 14 amino acids. CDR3 residues: CASGEVAGVSEQFF. The CDR3 coding sequence is TGCGCCAGCGGTGAAGTAGCGGGAGTTAGTGAGCAGTTCTTC.

This clonotype was detected many times. This chain connects TRBV20-1 to TRBJ2-7; 14 nucleotides line up with TRBD2. In germline, CDR1 is DFQATT, CDR2 SNEGSKA (reference sequence). The ends lost 6 bases at V and 9 bases at J; junction bases unmatched: 4. The CDR3 contains 12 residues. CDR3: CSAQGLAGVQYF. The CDR3 nucleotides read TGCAGTGCCCAGGGACTAGCGGGAGTGCAGTACTTC.

At least ten counts were recorded for this clonotype. The rearrangement joins TRBV7-2 to TRBJ2-4; unclear D gene. Per germline, CDR1 SGHTA and CDR2 FQGNSA. V dropped 5 bases and J dropped 8 bases, with 16 bases sitting between them. The CDR3 is 14 residues long. The CDR3 DNA reads TGTGCCAGCAGCCTAAAAATCGGCCGTGACATTCAGTACTTC. Protein: CASSLKIGRDIQYF.

The rearrangement uses TRBV5-1 and TRBJ1-1; D not resolved. The CDR3 is 15 residues long. V gave up 0 bases and J gave up 1 base, with 10 bases separating them. CDR1 is SGHRS, CDR2 YFSETQ, per germline. In DNA form, the CDR3 reads TGCGCCAGCAGCTTGGAGGGATACCCGAACACTGAAGCTTTCTTT. Encoded protein: CASSLEGYPNTEAFF. Together with reference TRBV5-1 and TRBJ1-1, the CDR3 gives the full variable domain: KAGVTQTPRYLIKTRGQQVTLSCSPISGHRSVSWYQQTPGQGLQFLFEYFSETQRNKGNFPGRFSGRQFSNSRSEMNVSTLELGDSALYLCASSLEGYPNTEAFFGQGTRLTVV.

This clonotype was found many times. V gene TRBV15 combines with J gene TRBJ2-3, with 11 bases lining up with TRBD2. The CDR3 runs 13 residues. The ends lost 6 bases at V and 4 bases at J; junction bases unmatched: 0. The germline gives CDR1 LNHNV, CDR2 YYDKDF (reference sequence). CDR3 DNA sequence: TGTGCCACCAGGACTAGCGGGGCAGATACGCAGTATTTT. It encodes CATRTSGADTQYF.

This clonotype came up a few times. The rearrangement links TRBV24-1 to TRBJ2-1; TRBD2 matches at 10 bases. The germline V gene has CDR1 KGHDR and CDR2 SFDVKD. This CDR3 is 15 amino acids long. J gave up 11 bases and V 3 bases, and 9 bases lay outside the gene matches. The CDR3 DNA reads TGTGCCACCAGTGATCGTCGGGTAGCGGGAGGAAAGCAGTTCTTC. Residues: CATSDRRVAGGKQFF.

The V call is TRBV5-6, the J call TRBJ2-7; no clear D. Trimming shortened V by 5 bases and J by 0 bases, and 12 bases separated the two germline ends. Germline V gene sequence: CDR1 SGHDT, CDR2 YYEEEE. The CDR3 sequence is 14 residues long. The CDR3 region has the DNA TGTGCCAGCAGAAAGGGTGGTTCCTCCTACGAGCAGTACTTC. The encoded protein is CASRKGGSSYEQYF.

This clonotype was recorded at least ten times. The chain joins TRBV7-8 to TRBJ2-3; 7 nucleotides match TRBD2. The J segment lost 6 bases and the V segment lost 3 bases, leaving 9 bases of the junction unmatched. Germline CDR1 and CDR2: SGHVS and FQNEAQ. CDR3 length equals 15 residues. The chain's CDR3 is CASSLGGSRTDTQYF. The CDR3 DNA reads as TGTGCCAGCAGCTTGGGGGGGTCACGGACGGATACGCAGTATTTT.

The genes are TRBV5-4 and TRBJ1-2, with TRBD1 identical over 12 bases. The CDR3 runs 14 residues. Germline values: CDR1 SGHNT, CDR2 YYREEE (reference sequence). V gave up 2 bases and J gave up 7 bases; unmatched junction bases: 3. This CDR3 is CASSFGTGGLGYTF. The CDR3 DNA reads as TGTGCCAGCAGCTTTGGGACAGGGGGCCTTGGCTACACCTTC.

Only a few counts were recorded for this clonotype. This chain connects TRBV5-4 to TRBJ2-3; no clear D gene. The CDR3 consists of 15 residues. V was cut by 1 base and J by 0 bases, with 9 bases left in between. Germline V gene sequence: CDR1 SGHNT, CDR2 YYREEE (reference sequence). CDR3 region: CASSLSATSTDTQYF. In nucleotides, the CDR3 is TGTGCCAGCAGCTTGTCGGCAACTAGCACAGATACGCAGTATTTT.

This clonotype appeared many times. The gene calls are TRBV16 and TRBJ2-1; D is perhaps TRBD2 (6 bases). From germline, CDR1 is KGHSY and CDR2 FQNENV. Between the trimmed V and J ends, which lost 4 bases and 6 bases, there was a span of 13 bases. This CDR3 has 14 residues. As DNA, the CDR3 is TGTGCCAGCAGCCCTCGACTAGTGGCCAATGAGCAGTTCTTC. It translates to CASSPRLVANEQFF.

On this clonotype: Since a much larger clone is just one base distant, this may be a read error. The final CDR3 position lacks the conserved phenylalanine or tryptophan, pointing to a likely read error. The V and J genes are TRBV5-1 and TRBJ2-4; 7 bases fit TRBD1. The CDR3 covers 15 residues. V shed 6 bases and J 6 bases; nucleotides not matched to a gene: 12. The germline CDR1 and CDR2 sequences are SGHRS and YFSETQ. In DNA form, the CDR3 reads TGCGCCAGCACTCGGGACAGCGATATGGGAAACATTCAGTACCTC. It codes for CASTRDSDMGNIQYL.

With regard to this clonotype: A much bigger clone sits one base away, suggesting this may be a read error. The chain links TRBV19 to TRBJ1-5; no clear D gene. This CDR3 contains 13 residues. From germline, CDR1 is LNHDA and CDR2 SQIVND (reference sequence). CDR3 sequence (DNA): TGTGCCATTAGTCTAAACTCTGGGCAGCCCCAGCATTTT. Translated: CAISLNSGQPQHF.

In this sample, this clonotype turned up a few times. The V call is TRBV3-1, the J call TRBJ2-7; D not resolved. V lost 1 base, J lost 0 bases, and 7 bases lay in between. The CDR3 spans 14 residues. The germline V gene encodes CDR1 LGHDT and CDR2 YNNKEL (reference sequence). The CDR3 coding sequence is TGTGCCAGCAGCCAAGTGCAGAACTCCTACGAGCAGTACTTC. It yields the protein CASSQVQNSYEQYF.

The chain is built from TRBV9 and TRBJ2-1; D is unresolved. CDR3 length equals 13 residues. Germline CDR1 reads SGDLS; CDR2 reads YYNGEE. Trimming cost V 0 bases and J 9 bases, with 10 bases left between them. The CDR3 nucleotides read TGTGCCAGCAGCGTAGCCCTGAGGAGTGAGCAGTTCTTC. This codes for CASSVALRSEQFF.

This clonotype was recorded many times. This chain uses TRBV24-1 with TRBJ2-7, with 9 positions matching TRBD1. The CDR3 runs 13 residues. Germline CDR1 reads KGHDR; CDR2 reads SFDVKD. Trimming took 7 bases from V and 7 from J; bases not matched to a gene: 7. CDR3 nucleotides: TGTGCCACCAGCCGGGACAGGGTGGATGAGCAGTACTTC. Protein sequence: CATSRDRVDEQYF.

At least ten counts were recorded for this clonotype. This sequence joins TRBV4-1 and TRBJ2-3; perhaps TRBD1 as D (5 bases). V lost 1 base, J lost 2 bases, and 10 bases lay in between. Germline V gene sequence: CDR1 MGHRA, CDR2 YSYEKL. The CDR3 has 15 amino acids. CDR3 in amino acids: CASSQGATVTDTQYF. CDR3 in DNA: TGCGCCAGCAGCCAAGGGGCGACAGTCACAGATACGCAGTATTTT.

This clonotype was counted ten times or more. The chain uses TRBV27 and TRBJ2-5; 9 bases are a match to TRBD1. Germline V gives CDR1 MNHEY, CDR2 SMNVEV (reference sequence). The V gene end was trimmed by 5 bases and the J gene end by 2 bases; junction bases not matched to a gene: 3. There are 14 residues in the CDR3. The CDR3 loop reads CASSHDRGQETQYF. In DNA, the CDR3 is TGTGCCAGCAGTCACGACAGGGGGCAAGAGACCCAGTACTTC.

The table lists this clonotype with a few counts. The J gene is TRBJ1-4, the V gene TRBV12-5; D remains unclear. V gave up 0 bases and J gave up 1 base, with 21 bases separating them. The CDR3 is 20 amino acids. In germline, CDR1 is LGHNT, CDR2 FRNRAP. The CDR3 loop reads CASGLVNPTQSPGTNEKLFF. CDR3 in DNA: TGTGCTAGTGGTTTGGTAAACCCGACCCAAAGTCCGGGAACTAATGAAAAACTGTTTTTT.

This clonotype was counted many times. The chain carries TRBV2 and TRBJ2-2, with 9 bases that match TRBD1. CDR1 is SNHLY, CDR2 FYNNEI, per germline. J lost 3 bases, V lost 7 bases, and 6 bases had no gene match. This CDR3 has 15 amino acids. The DNA of the CDR3 is TGTGCCAGCACCGGACAGGGGACGGACACCGGGGAGCTGTTTTTT. Its translation is CASTGQGTDTGELFF.

This clonotype was found a few times. The CDR3 here is CASSSGLNNYGYTF. In DNA form, the CDR3 reads TGTGCCAGCAGCTCGGGACTCAATAACTATGGCTACACCTTC. The gene calls are TRBV5-4 and TRBJ1-2; D may be TRBD1 (5 bases). The CDR3 is 14 amino acids. Germline assignment: CDR1 SGHNT and CDR2 YYREEE (reference sequence). The ends were cut back, 3 bases at V and 1 base at J, with 10 bases in the middle.

The V gene is TRBV12-3 or TRBV12-4, the J gene TRBJ2-1, with D tentatively TRBD1 (5 bases). The CDR3 is 15 residues long. V was pared by 3 bases and J by 0 bases, with 9 bases between. The CDR3 nucleotides are TGTGCCAGCAGTTTGGGGCTACCCTCCTACAATGAGCAGTTCTTC. Translation gives CASSLGLPSYNEQFF.

On this clonotype: A much more abundant neighbour one base away suggests this may be a read error. The chain is built from TRBV29-1 and TRBJ2-1; the D gene is possibly TRBD1 (6 bases). This CDR3 spans 14 amino acids. Per the germline V gene, CDR1 is SQVTM and CDR2 is ANQGSEA. The CDR3 sequence: CSVRADSSCNEQFF. CDR3 coding DNA: TGCAGCGTTCGAGCGGACAGCTCCTGCAATGAGCAGTTCTTC.

This clonotype has more than one count but fewer than ten. The chain combines TRBV19 with TRBJ2-5, with a possible D match to TRBD2 (5 bases). Germline V gene sequence: CDR1 LNHDA, CDR2 SQIVND (reference sequence). V was pared by 5 bases and J by 0 bases, with 13 bases between. This CDR3 comprises 15 residues. Written as DNA, the CDR3 is TGTGCCAGTAGTTTGGTCCCCGGGAACCAAGAGACCCAGTACTTC. This encodes CASSLVPGNQETQYF.